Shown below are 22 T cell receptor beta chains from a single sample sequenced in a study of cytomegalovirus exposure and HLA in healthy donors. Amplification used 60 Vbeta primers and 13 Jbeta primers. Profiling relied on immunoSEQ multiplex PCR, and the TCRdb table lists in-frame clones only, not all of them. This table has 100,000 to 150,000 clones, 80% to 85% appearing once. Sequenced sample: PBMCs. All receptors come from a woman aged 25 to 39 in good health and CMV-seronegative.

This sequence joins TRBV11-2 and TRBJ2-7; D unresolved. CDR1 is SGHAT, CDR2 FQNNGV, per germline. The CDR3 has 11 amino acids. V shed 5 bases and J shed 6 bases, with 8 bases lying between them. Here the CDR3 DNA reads TGTGCCAGCAGCCCCTCTTTCGAGCAGTACTTC. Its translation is CASSPSFEQYF.

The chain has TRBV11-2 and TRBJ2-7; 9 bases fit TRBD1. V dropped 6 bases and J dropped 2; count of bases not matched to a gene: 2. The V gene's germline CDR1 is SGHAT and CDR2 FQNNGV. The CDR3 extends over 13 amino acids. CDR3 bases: TGTGCCAGCAGACGGACAGGGGCCTACGAGCAGTACTTC. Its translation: CASRRTGAYEQYF.

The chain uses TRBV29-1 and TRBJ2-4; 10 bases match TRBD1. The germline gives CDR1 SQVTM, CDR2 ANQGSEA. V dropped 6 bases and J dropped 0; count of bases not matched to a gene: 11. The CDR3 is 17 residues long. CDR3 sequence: CSVEKGTGDLAKNIQYF. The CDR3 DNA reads TGCAGCGTCGAAAAAGGGACAGGGGATCTAGCCAAAAACATTCAGTACTTC.

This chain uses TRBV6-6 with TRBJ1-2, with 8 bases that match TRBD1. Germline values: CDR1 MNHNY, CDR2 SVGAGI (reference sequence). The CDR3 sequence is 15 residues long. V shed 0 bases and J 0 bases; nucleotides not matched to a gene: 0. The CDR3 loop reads CASSYSRGPNYGYTF. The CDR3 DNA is TGTGCCAGCAGTTACTCCAGGGGGCCTAACTATGGCTACACCTTC.

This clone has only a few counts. This CDR3 is CASSFQGPNQPQHF. The CDR3 DNA reads TGTGCCAGCAGTTTCCAGGGGCCTAATCAGCCCCAGCATTTT. V gene TRBV27 combines with J gene TRBJ1-5; possibly TRBD1 for D (6 bases). This CDR3 contains 14 residues. Germline CDR1 MNHEY, CDR2 SMNVEV (reference sequence). V shed 3 bases and J shed 4 bases, with 10 bases lying between them.

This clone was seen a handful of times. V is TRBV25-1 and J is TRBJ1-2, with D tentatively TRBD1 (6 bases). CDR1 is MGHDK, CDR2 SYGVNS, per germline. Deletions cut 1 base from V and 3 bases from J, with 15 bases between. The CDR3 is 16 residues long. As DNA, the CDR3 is TGTGCCAGCAGTGAATTAGGGGTGGGGACACACTATGGCTACACCTTC. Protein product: CASSELGVGTHYGYTF.

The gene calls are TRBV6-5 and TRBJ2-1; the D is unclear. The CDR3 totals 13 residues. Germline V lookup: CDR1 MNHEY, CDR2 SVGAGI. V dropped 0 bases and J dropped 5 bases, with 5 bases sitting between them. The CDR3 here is CASSYSGDNEQFF. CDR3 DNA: TGTGCCAGCAGTTACTCAGGAGACAATGAGCAGTTCTTC.

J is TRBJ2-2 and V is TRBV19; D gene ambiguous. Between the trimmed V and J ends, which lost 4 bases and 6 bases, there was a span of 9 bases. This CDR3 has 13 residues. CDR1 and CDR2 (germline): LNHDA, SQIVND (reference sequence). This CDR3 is CASSSLQAGELFF. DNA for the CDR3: TGTGCCAGTAGTAGTCTGCAGGCCGGGGAGCTGTTTTTT.

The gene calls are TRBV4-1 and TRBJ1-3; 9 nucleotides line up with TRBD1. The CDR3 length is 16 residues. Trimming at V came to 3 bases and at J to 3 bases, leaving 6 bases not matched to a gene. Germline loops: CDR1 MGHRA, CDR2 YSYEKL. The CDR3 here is CASSHAQGASGNTIYF. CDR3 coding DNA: TGCGCCAGCAGCCACGCACAGGGGGCGAGTGGAAACACCATATATTTT.

The CDR3 nucleotides are TGCGCCAGCAGCTTGTCTAGCGATCGCGAGCAGTACTTC. Protein sequence: CASSLSSDREQYF. The gene calls are TRBV5-1 and TRBJ2-7; a possible D gene is TRBD2 (6 bases). The germline gives CDR1 SGHRS, CDR2 YFSETQ. CDR3 length: 13 amino acids. Trimming left V 1 base short and J 6 bases short, with 11 bases between.

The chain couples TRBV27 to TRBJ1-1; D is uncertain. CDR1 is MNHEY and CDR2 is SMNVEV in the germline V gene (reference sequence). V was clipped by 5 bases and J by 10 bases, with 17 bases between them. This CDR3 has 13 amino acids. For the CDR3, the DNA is TGTGCCAGCAGTGTTCTGGGGAGAGCGAGAGCTTTCTTT. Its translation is CASSVLGRARAFF.

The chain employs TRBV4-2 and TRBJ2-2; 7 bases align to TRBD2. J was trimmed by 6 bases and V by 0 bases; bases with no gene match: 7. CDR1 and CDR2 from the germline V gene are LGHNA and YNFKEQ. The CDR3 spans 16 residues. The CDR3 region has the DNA TGTGCCAGCAGCCAAGATTTGGGGGGGTCCCCCGGGGAGCTGTTTTTT. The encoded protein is CASSQDLGGSPGELFF.

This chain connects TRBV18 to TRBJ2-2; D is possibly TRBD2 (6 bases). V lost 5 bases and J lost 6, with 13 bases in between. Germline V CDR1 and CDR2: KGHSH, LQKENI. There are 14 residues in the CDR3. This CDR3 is CASSMTRGAGELFF. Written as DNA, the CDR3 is TGTGCCAGCTCAATGACTAGAGGGGCCGGGGAGCTGTTTTTT.

DNA of the CDR3: TGTGCCAGCAGAGGCGGGAGGAGCTCCTACAATGAGCAGTTCTTC. This gives the protein CASRGGRSSYNEQFF. V gene TRBV2 combines with J gene TRBJ2-1, with 8 bases identical to TRBD2. The CDR3 contains 15 residues. Trimming removed 6 bases from V and 0 bases from J; junction bases left unmatched: 4. Germline CDR1 and CDR2: SNHLY and FYNNEI.

CDR3 nucleotide sequence: TGCAGCGTTGTTGAGTTGGGCCAAGCTAATGAAAAACTGTTTTTT. Its translation is CSVVELGQANEKLFF. The chain employs TRBV29-1 and TRBJ1-4; D is unclear. Germline V CDR1 and CDR2: SQVTM, ANQGSEA. V dropped 4 bases and J dropped 3 bases, with 15 bases sitting between them. The length of the CDR3 is 15 residues.

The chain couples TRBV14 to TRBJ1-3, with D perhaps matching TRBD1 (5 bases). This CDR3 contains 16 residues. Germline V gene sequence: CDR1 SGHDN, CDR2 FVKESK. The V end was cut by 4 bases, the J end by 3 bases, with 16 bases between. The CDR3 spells CASSPLSGVNGNTIYF. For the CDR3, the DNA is TGTGCCAGCAGCCCTTTGTCGGGGGTTAATGGAAACACCATATATTTT.

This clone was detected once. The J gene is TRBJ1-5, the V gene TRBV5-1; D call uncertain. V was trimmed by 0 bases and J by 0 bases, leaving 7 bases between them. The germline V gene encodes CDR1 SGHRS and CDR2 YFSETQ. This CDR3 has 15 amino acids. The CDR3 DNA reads TGCGCCAGCAGCTTGGGCGGATATAGCAATCAGCCCCAGCATTTT. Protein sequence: CASSLGGYSNQPQHF.

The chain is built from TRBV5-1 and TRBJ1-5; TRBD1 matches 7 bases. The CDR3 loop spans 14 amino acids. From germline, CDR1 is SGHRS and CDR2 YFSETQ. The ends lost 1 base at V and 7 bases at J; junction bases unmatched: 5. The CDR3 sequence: CASSLMAGGQPQHF. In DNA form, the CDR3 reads TGCGCCAGCAGCTTGATGGCAGGGGGACAGCCCCAGCATTTT.

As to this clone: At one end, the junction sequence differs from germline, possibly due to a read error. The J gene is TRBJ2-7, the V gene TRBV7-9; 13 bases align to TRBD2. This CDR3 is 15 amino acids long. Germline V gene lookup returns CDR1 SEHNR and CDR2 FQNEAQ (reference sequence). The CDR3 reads CSSSLGTSGTTEQYF. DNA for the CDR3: TGTTCCAGCAGCTTAGGGACTAGCGGGACCACCGAGCAGTACTTC.

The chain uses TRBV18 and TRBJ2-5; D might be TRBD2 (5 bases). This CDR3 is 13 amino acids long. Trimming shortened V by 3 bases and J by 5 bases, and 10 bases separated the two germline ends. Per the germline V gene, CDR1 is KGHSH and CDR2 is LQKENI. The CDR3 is CASSPLGSETQYF. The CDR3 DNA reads TGTGCCAGCTCACCTCTAGGGAGCGAGACCCAGTACTTC.

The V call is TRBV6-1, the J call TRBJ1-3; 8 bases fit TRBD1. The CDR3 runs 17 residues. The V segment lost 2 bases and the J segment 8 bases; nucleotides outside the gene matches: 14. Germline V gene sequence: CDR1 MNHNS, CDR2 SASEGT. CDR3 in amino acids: CASSEKWTGLLRDTIYF. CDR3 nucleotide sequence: TGTGCCAGCAGTGAAAAGTGGACAGGGCTCCTCCGGGACACCATATATTTT.

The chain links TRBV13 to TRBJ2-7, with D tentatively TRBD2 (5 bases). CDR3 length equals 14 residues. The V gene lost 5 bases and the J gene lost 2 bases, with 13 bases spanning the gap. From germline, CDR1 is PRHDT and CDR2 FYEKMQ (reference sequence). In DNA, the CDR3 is TGTGCCAGCAGCCGGAGGAGATCGGCCTACGAGCAGTACTTC. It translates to CASSRRRSAYEQYF.